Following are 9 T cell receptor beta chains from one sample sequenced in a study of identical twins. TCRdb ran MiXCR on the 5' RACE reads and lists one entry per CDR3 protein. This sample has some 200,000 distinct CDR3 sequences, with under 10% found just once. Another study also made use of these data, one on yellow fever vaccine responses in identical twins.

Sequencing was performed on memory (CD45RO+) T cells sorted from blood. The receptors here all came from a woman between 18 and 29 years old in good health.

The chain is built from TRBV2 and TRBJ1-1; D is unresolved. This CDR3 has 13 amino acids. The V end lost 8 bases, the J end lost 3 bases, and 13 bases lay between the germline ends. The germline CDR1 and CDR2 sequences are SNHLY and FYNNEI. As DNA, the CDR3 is TGTGCCAGCCGAGTCGGTGGGGACACTGAAGCTTTCTTT. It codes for CASRVGGDTEAFF.

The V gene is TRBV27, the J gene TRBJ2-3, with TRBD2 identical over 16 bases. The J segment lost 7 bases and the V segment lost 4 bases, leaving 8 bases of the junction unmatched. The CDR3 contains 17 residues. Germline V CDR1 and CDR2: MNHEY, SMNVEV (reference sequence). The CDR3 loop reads CASSSGTSGRASNTQYF. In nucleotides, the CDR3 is TGTGCCAGCAGTTCCGGGACTAGCGGGAGGGCCTCAAATACGCAGTATTTT.

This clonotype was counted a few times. The CDR3 coding sequence is TGTGCCACCAGTGATTTGCGGGGGGACAGGGCGAGTCAGCCCCAGCATTTT. Translation: CATSDLRGDRASQPQHF. The rearrangement links TRBV24-1 to TRBJ1-5, with 9 bases matching TRBD1. The CDR3 is made up of 17 amino acids. The V gene's germline CDR1 is KGHDR and CDR2 SFDVKD. The V segment lost 0 bases and the J segment 6 bases; nucleotides outside the gene matches: 8.

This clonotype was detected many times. The CDR3 region has the DNA TGTGCCAGCAGCGGTCATGGGACTGGCTCCTACAATGAGCAGTTCTTC. Translating gives CASSGHGTGSYNEQFF. J is TRBJ2-1 and V is TRBV7-4; the D gene is possibly TRBD2 (6 bases). The CDR3 loop spans 16 amino acids. Germline-derived CDR1 and CDR2 are SGHVT and SQSDAQ. Trimming removed 5 bases from V and 0 bases from J, with 14 bases in between.

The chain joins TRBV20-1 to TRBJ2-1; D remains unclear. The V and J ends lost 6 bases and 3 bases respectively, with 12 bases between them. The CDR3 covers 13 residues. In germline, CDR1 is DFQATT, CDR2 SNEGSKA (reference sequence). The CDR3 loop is CSARTLYYNEQFF. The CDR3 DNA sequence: TGCAGTGCGCGGACCCTATACTACAATGAGCAGTTCTTC.

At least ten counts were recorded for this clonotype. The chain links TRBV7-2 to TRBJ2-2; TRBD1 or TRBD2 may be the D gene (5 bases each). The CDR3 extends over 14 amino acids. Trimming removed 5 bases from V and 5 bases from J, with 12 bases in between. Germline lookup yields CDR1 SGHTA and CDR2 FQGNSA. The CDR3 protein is CASSAMGDTGELFF. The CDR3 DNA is TGTGCCAGCAGCGCAATGGGGGATACCGGGGAGCTGTTTTTT.

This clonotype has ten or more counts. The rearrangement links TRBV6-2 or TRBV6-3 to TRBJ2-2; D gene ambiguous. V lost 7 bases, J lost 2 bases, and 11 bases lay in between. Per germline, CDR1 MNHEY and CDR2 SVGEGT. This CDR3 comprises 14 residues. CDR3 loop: CASKGTRNTGELFF. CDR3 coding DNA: TGTGCCAGCAAGGGTACACGTAACACCGGGGAGCTGTTTTTT.

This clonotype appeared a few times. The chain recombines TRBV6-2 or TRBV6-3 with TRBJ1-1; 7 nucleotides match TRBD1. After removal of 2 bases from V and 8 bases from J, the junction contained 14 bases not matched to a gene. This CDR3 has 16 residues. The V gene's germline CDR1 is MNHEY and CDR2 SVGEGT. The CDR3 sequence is CASSYGTTAGTAEAFF. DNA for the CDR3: TGTGCCAGCAGTTACGGCACGACAGCCGGGACAGCGGAAGCTTTCTTT.

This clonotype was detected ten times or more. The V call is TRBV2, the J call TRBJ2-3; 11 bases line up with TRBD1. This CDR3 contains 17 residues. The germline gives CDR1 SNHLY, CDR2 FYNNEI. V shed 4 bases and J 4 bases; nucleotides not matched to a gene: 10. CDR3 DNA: TGTGCCAGCAGTGGGGACCCGGGACAGGGGGTCTCAGATACGCAGTATTTT. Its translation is CASSGDPGQGVSDTQYF. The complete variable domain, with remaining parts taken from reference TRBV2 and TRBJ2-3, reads EPEVTQTPSHQVTQMGQEVILRCVPISNHLYFYWYRQILGQKVEFLVSFYNNEISEKSEIFDDQFSVERPDGSNFTLKIRSTKLEDSAMYFCASSGDPGQGVSDTQYFGPGTRLTVL.